The next 10 T cell receptor beta chains were all read from a single sample in a study of blood T cell repertoires in COVID-19. Only in-frame clones appear in the TCRdb table, and some are missing; sequencing was by immunoSEQ multiplex PCR. The table has about 78,000 clones, roughly 86% seen once. The sample taken for sequencing was peripheral blood. The origin of the receptors is a man between 50 and 59 years old with active or convalescent COVID-19.

The CDR3 DNA sequence: TGTGCCAGCAGCTCCATGGGACAGGGCTGGGAGCAGTACTTC. Its protein is CASSSMGQGWEQYF. The rearrangement links TRBV7-2 to TRBJ2-7; 9 bases map to TRBD1. This CDR3 is 14 amino acids long. Germline assignment: CDR1 SGHTA and CDR2 FQGNSA. Trimming at V came to 4 bases and at J to 7 bases, leaving 8 bases not matched to a gene.

This clone appeared once. This chain uses TRBV18 with TRBJ2-7; a weak D match, TRBD1 (5 bases). The V and J ends lost 3 bases and 3 bases respectively, with 9 bases between them. Looked up from germline, CDR1 is KGHSH and CDR2 is LQKENI. The CDR3 sequence is 13 residues long. The chain's CDR3 is CASSPAGNYEQYF. Here the CDR3 DNA reads TGTGCCAGCTCACCGGCAGGGAACTACGAGCAGTACTTC.

The count of this clone is one. This rearrangement joins TRBV27 to TRBJ2-3; no definite D call. The CDR3 is made up of 13 amino acids. Germline-derived CDR1 and CDR2 are MNHEY and SMNVEV (reference sequence). Trimming shortened V by 1 base and J by 2 bases, and 4 bases separated the two germline ends. As DNA, the CDR3 is TGTGCCAGCAGTTTATACAACACAGATACGCAGTATTTT. Translation: CASSLYNTDTQYF.

The chain has TRBV2 and TRBJ2-3; D call uncertain. Germline-derived CDR1 and CDR2 are SNHLY and FYNNEI. The CDR3 extends over 11 amino acids. Trimming shortened V by 8 bases and J by 2 bases, and 5 bases separated the two germline ends. In DNA, the CDR3 is TGTGCCAGCCGCTACACAGATACGCAGTATTTT. Residues: CASRYTDTQYF. The variable domain in full, completed from reference TRBV2 and TRBJ2-3, reads EPEVTQTPSHQVTQMGQEVILRCVPISNHLYFYWYRQILGQKVEFLVSFYNNEISEKSEIFDDQFSVERPDGSNFTLKIRSTKLEDSAMYFCASRYTDTQYFGPGTRLTVL.

The chain links TRBV5-5 to TRBJ1-6, with TRBD1 matching over 7 bases. The junction had 6 bases not matched to a gene; V was cut back by 4 bases and J by 11 bases. CDR1 and CDR2 from the germline V gene are SGHKS and YYEKEE (reference sequence). There are 13 residues in the CDR3. This chain's CDR3 is CASSLDRVPPLHF. Written as DNA, the CDR3 is TGTGCCAGCAGCCTCGACAGGGTTCCACCCCTCCACTTT.

The chain carries TRBV6-6 and TRBJ2-5, with D perhaps TRBD2 (5 bases). The CDR3 contains 15 residues. V was shortened by 0 bases and J by 0 bases, with 8 bases between the two germline ends. The germline CDR1 and CDR2 sequences are MNHNY and SVGAGI (reference sequence). The CDR3 DNA follows: TGTGCCAGCAGTTACTCGGCCGGGAACCAAGAGACCCAGTACTTC. Protein: CASSYSAGNQETQYF.

This chain joins TRBV14 and TRBJ2-1; 11 bases fit TRBD2. Germline V gene lookup returns CDR1 SGHDN and CDR2 FVKESK. Germline trimming cut 4 bases from V and 4 bases from J; bases unmatched to any gene: 6. The CDR3 is 16 residues long. The CDR3 DNA reads TGTGCCAGCAGCCCCTTTAGCGGGGGGGATTACAATGAGCAGTTCTTC. Residues: CASSPFSGGDYNEQFF.

The chain has TRBV6-1 and TRBJ2-3; perhaps TRBD1 as D (6 bases). CDR1 MNHNS and CDR2 SASEGT come from the germline V gene. V was clipped by 3 bases and J by 0 bases, with 13 bases between them. This CDR3 region has 16 residues. In DNA form, the CDR3 reads TGTGCCAGCAGTGATGGTGTGGGGGCTAGCACAGATACGCAGTATTTT. Translating it yields CASSDGVGASTDTQYF.

The chain has TRBV5-1 and TRBJ2-5; 8 bases match TRBD2. The germline CDR1 and CDR2 sequences are SGHRS and YFSETQ. The trim removed 3 bases at V and 5 bases at J, leaving 6 bases unmatched. The CDR3 covers 14 residues. CDR3 nucleotide sequence: TGCGCCAGCAGCTCCCTTAGCGGGGCCGAGACCCAGTACTTC. Translation: CASSSLSGAETQYF. Supplemented by reference TRBV5-1 and TRBJ2-5, the full variable domain reads KAGVTQTPRYLIKTRGQQVTLSCSPISGHRSVSWYQQTPGQGLQFLFEYFSETQRNKGNFPGRFSGRQFSNSRSEMNVSTLELGDSALYLCASSSLSGAETQYFGPGTRLLVL.

Judged by abundance, this clone is medium-sized. In DNA, the CDR3 is TGTGCCAGCAGCCCCCCCGGACAGGCGAACACCGGGGAGCTGTTTTTT. Its translation: CASSPPGQANTGELFF. The genes are TRBV3-1 (or the pseudogene TRBV3-2) and TRBJ2-2, with 7 bases fitting TRBD1. The germline V gene has CDR1 LGHDT and CDR2 YNNKEL (reference sequence). CDR3 length: 16 amino acids. With 4 bases clipped from V and 0 bases from J, the junction kept 5 bases outside the gene matches.